The sequence of this T cell receptor beta chain was determined in a study of blood T cell repertoires in COVID-19. Across the whole study: Nucleic acid was either cDNA or gDNA, and it came from T cells, B-cell-depleted T cells, or PBMCs.

Some clones are missing from TCRdb's copy, which holds only in-frame ones; the method was immunoSEQ multiplex PCR. The top ten hold around 19% of the sample, which has 60,000 or so clones, roughly 85% seen once. Germline assignment: CDR1 SGHRS and CDR2 YFSETQ. The CDR3 loop spans 16 amino acids. Unmatched junction bases numbered 9, after V lost 0 bases and J lost 5 bases. The specimen sequenced was peripheral blood. The receptor comes from a human donor in a cohort sampled during active COVID-19. V is TRBV5-1 and J is TRBJ2-5; TRBD1 matches 8 bases. CDR3 bases: TGCGCCAGCAGCTTGGCGGACAGGGTTGTTGGGGAGACCCAGTACTTC. Protein: CASSLADRVVGETQYF.